This T cell receptor (beta chain) was captured in a study of blood T cells in healthy people across ages. Points from the study as a whole: Expanded clonotype changes were possibly confounded by unknown donor CMV status.

Total RNA extraction produced at least 5 micrograms (per sample) for the study. Through a sample-barcoded 5' primer and a J-beta primer mix, a second PCR was run for roughly 6 to 11 cycles. From the 5' RACE reads, TCRdb called clonotypes with MiXCR, one entry per CDR3 protein. The profile shows around 800,000 distinct CDR3 sequences, around 45% of them singletons. As for this clonotype: The antigen remains unidentified.

The TCR comes from a man aged 55 to 69 in good health. Sequencing input: blood.

The CDR3 reads CASSPRNRVNYGYTF. CDR3 in DNA: TGTGCCAGCAGCCCCCGAAACAGGGTCAACTATGGCTACACCTTC. This chain links TRBV11-2 with TRBJ1-2; tentatively, D is TRBD1 (6 bases). Per germline, CDR1 SGHAT and CDR2 FQNNGV. Trimming cost V 5 bases and J 2 bases, with 15 bases left between them. This CDR3 contains 15 residues. The complete variable domain, with remaining parts taken from reference TRBV11-2 and TRBJ1-2, reads EAGVAQSPRYKIIEKRQSVAFWCNPISGHATLYWYQQILGQGPKLLIQFQNNGVVDDSQLPKDRFSAERLKGVDSTLKIQPAKLEDSAVYLCASSPRNRVNYGYTFGSGTRLTVV.